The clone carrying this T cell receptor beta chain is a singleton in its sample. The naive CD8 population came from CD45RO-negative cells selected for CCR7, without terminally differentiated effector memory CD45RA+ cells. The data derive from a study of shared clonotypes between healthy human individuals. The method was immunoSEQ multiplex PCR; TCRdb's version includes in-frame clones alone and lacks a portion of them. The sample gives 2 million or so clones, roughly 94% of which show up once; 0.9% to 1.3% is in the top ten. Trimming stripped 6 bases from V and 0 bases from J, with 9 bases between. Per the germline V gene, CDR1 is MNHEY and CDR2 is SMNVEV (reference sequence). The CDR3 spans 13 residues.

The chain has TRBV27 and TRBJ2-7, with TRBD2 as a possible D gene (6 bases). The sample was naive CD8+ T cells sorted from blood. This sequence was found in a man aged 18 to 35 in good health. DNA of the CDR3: TGTGCCAGCAGCATAGCGGTCTCCTACGAGCAGTACTTC. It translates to CASSIAVSYEQYF.